This T cell receptor (beta chain) was sequenced in a study of glioma-infiltrating T cells after dendritic cell vaccination. Up to about 2 ug genomic DNA was used for TCRB CDR3 amplification. Clones were read by immunoSEQ multiplex PCR, and TCRdb kept only the in-frame ones, dropping some. This table holds tens of thousands of clones, less than 90% found once. This specimen was blood, taken before dendritic cell vaccination. This TCR derives from a human donor with glioblastoma.

CDR3 region: CAWSALGQGRNSPLHF. In DNA, the CDR3 is TGTGCCTGGAGCGCACTGGGACAGGGGCGTAATTCACCCCTCCACTTT. J is TRBJ1-6 and V is TRBV30, with 10 bases that match TRBD1. The CDR3 has 16 residues. CDR1 and CDR2 from the germline V gene are GTSNPN and SVGIG (reference sequence). V lost 3 bases to trimming and J lost 6 bases; unmatched junction nucleotides: 8.